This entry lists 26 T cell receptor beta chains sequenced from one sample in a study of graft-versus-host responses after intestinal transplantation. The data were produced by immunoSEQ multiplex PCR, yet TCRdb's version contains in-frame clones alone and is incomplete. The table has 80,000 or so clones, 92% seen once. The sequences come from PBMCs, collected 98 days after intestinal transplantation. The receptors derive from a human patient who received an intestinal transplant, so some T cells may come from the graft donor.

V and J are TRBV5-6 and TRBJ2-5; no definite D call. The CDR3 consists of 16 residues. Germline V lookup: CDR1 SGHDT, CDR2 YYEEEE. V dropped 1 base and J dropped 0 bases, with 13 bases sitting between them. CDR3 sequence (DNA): TGTGCCAGCAGCTTGCCCGTCGCATGGGACCAAGAGACCCAGTACTTC. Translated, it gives CASSLPVAWDQETQYF.

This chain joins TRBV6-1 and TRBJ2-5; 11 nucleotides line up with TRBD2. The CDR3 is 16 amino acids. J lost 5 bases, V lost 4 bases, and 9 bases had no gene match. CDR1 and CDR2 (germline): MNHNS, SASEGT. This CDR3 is CASSVTSGRGEETQYF. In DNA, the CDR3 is TGTGCCAGCAGTGTAACTAGCGGGAGAGGTGAGGAGACCCAGTACTTC.

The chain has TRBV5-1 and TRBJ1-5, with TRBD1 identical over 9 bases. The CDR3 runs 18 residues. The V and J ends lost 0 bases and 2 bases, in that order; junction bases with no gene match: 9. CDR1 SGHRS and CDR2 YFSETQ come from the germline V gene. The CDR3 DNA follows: TGCGCCAGCAGCTTGGATCCGACGGGACAGGGAGGCAATCAGCCCCAGCATTTT. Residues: CASSLDPTGQGGNQPQHF.

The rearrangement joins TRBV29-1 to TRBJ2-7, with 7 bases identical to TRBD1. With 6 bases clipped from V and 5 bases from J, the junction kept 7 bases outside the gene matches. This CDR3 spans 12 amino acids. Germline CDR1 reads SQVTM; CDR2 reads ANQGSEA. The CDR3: CSVSQQGNEQYF. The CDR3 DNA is TGCAGCGTCTCTCAACAGGGGAACGAGCAGTACTTC.

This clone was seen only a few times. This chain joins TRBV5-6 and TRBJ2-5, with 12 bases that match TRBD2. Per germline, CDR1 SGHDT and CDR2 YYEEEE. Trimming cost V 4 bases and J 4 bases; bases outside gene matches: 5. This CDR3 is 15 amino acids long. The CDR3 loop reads CASSAGLAGTETQYF. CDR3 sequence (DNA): TGTGCCAGCAGCGCCGGACTAGCGGGAACAGAGACCCAGTACTTC.

This CDR3 is CASRLGKAGETYEQYF. The CDR3 coding sequence is TGTGCAAGTCGCTTAGGAAAAGCGGGAGAAACCTACGAGCAGTACTTC. V usage is TRBV12-2 and J usage is TRBJ2-7; the listed D gene, TRBD2, was not tested against the DNA. TRBV12-2 counts as a pseudogene. The CDR3 sequence is 16 residues long.

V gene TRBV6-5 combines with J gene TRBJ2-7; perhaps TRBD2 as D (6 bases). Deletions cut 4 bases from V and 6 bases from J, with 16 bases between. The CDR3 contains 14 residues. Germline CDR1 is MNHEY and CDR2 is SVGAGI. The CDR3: CASSSSGARAEQYF. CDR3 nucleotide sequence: TGTGCCAGCAGTTCCTCGGGAGCCCGAGCCGAGCAGTACTTC.

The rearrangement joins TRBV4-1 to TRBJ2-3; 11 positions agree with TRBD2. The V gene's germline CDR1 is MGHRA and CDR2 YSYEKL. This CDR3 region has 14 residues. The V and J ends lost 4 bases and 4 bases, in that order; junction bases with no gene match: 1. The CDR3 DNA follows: TGCGCCAGCAGCCTAGCGGGAGGGCCAGATACGCAGTATTTT. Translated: CASSLAGGPDTQYF.

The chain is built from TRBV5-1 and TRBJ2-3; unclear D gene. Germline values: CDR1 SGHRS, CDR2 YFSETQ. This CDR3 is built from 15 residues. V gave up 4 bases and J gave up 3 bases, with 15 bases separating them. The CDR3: CASSTGPLKTDTQYF. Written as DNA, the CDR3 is TGCGCCAGCAGCACGGGCCCTCTAAAGACAGATACGCAGTATTTT.

The CDR3 loop is CASSHRGLADEQYF. In DNA form, the CDR3 reads TGCGCCAGCAGCCACCGAGGACTAGCGGACGAGCAGTACTTC. The J gene is TRBJ2-7, the V gene TRBV4-1, with 10 bases matching TRBD2. Trimming cost V 3 bases and J 5 bases; bases outside gene matches: 4. CDR3 length: 14 residues. Germline V gives CDR1 MGHRA, CDR2 YSYEKL.

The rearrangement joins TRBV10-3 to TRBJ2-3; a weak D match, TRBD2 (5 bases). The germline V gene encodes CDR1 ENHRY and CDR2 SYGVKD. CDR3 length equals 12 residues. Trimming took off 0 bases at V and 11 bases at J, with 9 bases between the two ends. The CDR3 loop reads CAISESPSQQYF. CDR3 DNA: TGTGCCATCAGTGAGTCGCCTAGCCAGCAGTATTTT.

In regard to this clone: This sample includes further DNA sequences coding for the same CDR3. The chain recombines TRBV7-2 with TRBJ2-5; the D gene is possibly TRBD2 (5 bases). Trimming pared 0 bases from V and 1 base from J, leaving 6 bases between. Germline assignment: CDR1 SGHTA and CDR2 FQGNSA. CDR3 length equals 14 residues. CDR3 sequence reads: CASSLAGAQETQYF. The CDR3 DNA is TGTGCCAGCAGCTTAGCGGGAGCCCAAGAGACCCAGTACTTC.

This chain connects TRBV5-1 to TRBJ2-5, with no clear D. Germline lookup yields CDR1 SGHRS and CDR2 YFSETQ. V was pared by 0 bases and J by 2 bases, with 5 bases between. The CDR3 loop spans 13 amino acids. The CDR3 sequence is CASSLGAQETQYF. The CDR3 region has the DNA TGCGCCAGCAGCTTGGGGGCTCAAGAGACCCAGTACTTC.

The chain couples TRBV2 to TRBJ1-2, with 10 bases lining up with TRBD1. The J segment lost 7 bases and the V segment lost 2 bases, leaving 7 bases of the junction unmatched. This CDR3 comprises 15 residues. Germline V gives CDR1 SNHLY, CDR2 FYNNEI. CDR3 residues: CASSENPRQGAGYTF. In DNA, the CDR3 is TGTGCCAGCAGTGAAAATCCCCGACAGGGGGCTGGCTACACCTTC.

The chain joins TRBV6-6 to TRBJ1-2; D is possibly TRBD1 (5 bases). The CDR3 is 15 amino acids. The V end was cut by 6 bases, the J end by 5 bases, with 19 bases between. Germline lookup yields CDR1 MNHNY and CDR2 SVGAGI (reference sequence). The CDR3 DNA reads TGTGCCAGCAGCCCCCCTCAGGGAAAAGGGTATGGCTACACCTTC. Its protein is CASSPPQGKGYGYTF.

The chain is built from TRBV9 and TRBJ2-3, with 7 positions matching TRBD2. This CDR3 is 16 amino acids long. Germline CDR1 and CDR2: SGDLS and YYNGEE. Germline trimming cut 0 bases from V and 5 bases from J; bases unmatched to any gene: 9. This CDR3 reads CASSVGARGKGDTQYF. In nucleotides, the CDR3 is TGTGCCAGCAGCGTAGGAGCGCGGGGGAAGGGAGATACGCAGTATTTT.

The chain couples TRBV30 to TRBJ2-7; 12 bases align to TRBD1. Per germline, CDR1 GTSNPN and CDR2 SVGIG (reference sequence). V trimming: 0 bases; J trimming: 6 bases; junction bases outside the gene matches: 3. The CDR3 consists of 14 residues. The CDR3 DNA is TGTGCCTGGAGTGTAGGGACAGGGGGCCCCGAGCAGTACTTC. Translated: CAWSVGTGGPEQYF.

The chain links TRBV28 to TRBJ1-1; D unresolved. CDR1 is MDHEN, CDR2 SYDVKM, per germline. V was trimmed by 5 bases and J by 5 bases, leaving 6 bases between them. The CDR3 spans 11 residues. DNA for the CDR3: TGTGCCAGCAGTATTGGGACTGAAGCTTTCTTT. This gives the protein CASSIGTEAFF.

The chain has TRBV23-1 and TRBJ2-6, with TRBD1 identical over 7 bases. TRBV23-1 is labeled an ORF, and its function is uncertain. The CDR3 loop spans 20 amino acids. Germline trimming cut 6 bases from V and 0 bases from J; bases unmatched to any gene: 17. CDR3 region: CASSLLTGKDSASGANVLTF. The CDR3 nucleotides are TGCGCCAGCAGCCTCTTGACAGGGAAGGATTCAGCCTCTGGGGCCAACGTCCTGACTTTC.

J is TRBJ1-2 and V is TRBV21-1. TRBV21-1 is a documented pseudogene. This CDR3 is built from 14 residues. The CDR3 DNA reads TGTGCCAGCAGCCCCGAGATGGCGTACTATGGCTACACCTTC. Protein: CASSPEMAYYGYTF.

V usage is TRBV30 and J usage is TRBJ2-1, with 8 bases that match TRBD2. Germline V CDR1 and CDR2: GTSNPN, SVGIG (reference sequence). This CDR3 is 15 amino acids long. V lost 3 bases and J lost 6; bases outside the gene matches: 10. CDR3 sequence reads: CAWSSEREPLNEQFF. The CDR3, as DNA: TGTGCCTGGAGCTCCGAGCGGGAGCCCCTCAATGAGCAGTTCTTC.

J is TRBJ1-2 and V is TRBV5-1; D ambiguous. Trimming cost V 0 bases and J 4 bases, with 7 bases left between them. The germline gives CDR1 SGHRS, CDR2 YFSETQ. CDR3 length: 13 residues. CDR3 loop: CASSLVGIYGYTF. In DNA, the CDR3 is TGCGCCAGCAGCTTGGTGGGGATCTATGGCTACACCTTC.

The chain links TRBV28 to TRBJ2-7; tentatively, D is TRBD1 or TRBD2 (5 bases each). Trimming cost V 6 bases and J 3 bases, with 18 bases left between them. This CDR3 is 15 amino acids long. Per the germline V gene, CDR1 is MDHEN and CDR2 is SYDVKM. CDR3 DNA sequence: TGTGCCAGCAGCCCCGGGACCGTTCAATTCTACGAGCAGTACTTC. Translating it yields CASSPGTVQFYEQYF.

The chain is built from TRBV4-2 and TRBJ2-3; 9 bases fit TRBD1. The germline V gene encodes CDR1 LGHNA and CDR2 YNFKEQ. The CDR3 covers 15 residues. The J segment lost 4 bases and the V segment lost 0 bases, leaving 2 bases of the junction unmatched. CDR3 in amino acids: CASSQDGDRADTQYF. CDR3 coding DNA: TGTGCCAGCAGCCAAGATGGGGACAGGGCAGATACGCAGTATTTT.

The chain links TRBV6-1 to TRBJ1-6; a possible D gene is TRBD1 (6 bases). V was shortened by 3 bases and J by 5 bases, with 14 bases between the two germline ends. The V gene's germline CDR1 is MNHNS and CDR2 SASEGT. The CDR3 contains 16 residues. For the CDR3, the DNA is TGTGCCAGCAGTGAGGGGGGCTATAGGGATAATTCACCCCTCCACTTT. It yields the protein CASSEGGYRDNSPLHF.

The CDR3: CAWSAGQPYEQYF. The CDR3 bases are TGTGCCTGGAGTGCGGGACAGCCCTACGAGCAGTACTTC. This chain uses TRBV30 with TRBJ2-7, with 7 bases fitting TRBD1. The V segment lost 1 base and the J segment 2 bases; nucleotides outside the gene matches: 2. CDR1 is GTSNPN and CDR2 is SVGIG in the germline V gene (reference sequence). The CDR3 totals 13 residues. The whole variable domain, filled in from reference TRBV30 and TRBJ2-7, reads SQTIHQWPATLVQPVGSPLSLECTVEGTSNPNLYWYRQAAGRGLQLLFYSVGIGQISSEVPQNLSASRPQDRQFILSSKKLLLSDSGFYLCAWSAGQPYEQYFGPGTRLTVT.